These 7 T cell receptor delta chains came from one sample sequenced in a study of delta chains in infants with herpesvirus infections. Gamma-chain- and delta-chain-specific primers converted PBMC RNA into TCR cDNA. TCRdb re-identified clones in the RT-PCR reads via CATT. Here the sample spans roughly 1,400 delta-chain clones, under 45% being singletons. The material sequenced was peripheral blood, taken at time point 1 of longitudinal follow-up. These receptor sequences come from a human donor who was a Ugandan infant, either HIV-exposed or HIV-unexposed (not recorded which).

This clone was seen only a few times. The V gene is TRDV1, the J gene TRDJ3; TRDD3 matches 10 bases. The CDR3 runs to 21 residues. J was trimmed by 0 bases and V by 1 base; bases with no gene match: 9. Germline V CDR1 and CDR2: TSWWSYY, QGS. This chain's CDR3 is CALGEPLYTGGFSWDTRQMFF. As DNA, the CDR3 is TGTGCTCTTGGGGAACCCCTTTATACTGGGGGATTCTCCTGGGACACCCGACAGATGTTTTTC.

This clone is large. Within the sample, other DNA sequences also encode this same CDR3. The chain is built from TRDV2 and TRDJ3; 11 nucleotides match TRDD3. CDR1 is GEAIGNYY and CDR2 is EKD in the germline V gene. The CDR3 is 19 amino acids. V dropped 0 bases and J dropped 0; count of bases not matched to a gene: 3. DNA of the CDR3: TGTGCCTGTGACACCGTACTGGGGGATAGCTCCTGGGACACCCGACAGATGTTTTTC. Translated, it gives CACDTVLGDSSWDTRQMFF.

The sample holds a few counts of this clone. This rearrangement joins TRDV1 to TRDJ2; 7 nucleotides line up with TRDD3. This CDR3 contains 15 residues. Trimming took 0 bases from V and 5 from J; bases not matched to a gene: 3. Per germline, CDR1 TSWWSYY and CDR2 QGS. The CDR3 region is CALGELPGDTAQLFF. CDR3 bases: TGTGCTCTTGGGGAACTCCCGGGGGATACAGCACAACTCTTCTTT.

The chain links TRDV1 to TRDJ1; D unresolved. From germline, CDR1 is TSWWSYY and CDR2 QGS. This CDR3 spans 13 amino acids. The germline V and J ends were trimmed by 8 bases and 10 bases, with 20 bases remaining between them. The CDR3 region has the DNA TGTGCTCTTCCACCGAACCCCCCTTTTATACTCATCTTT. Translation gives CALPPNPPFILIF.

Comments on this clone: This may come from a read error, since a much larger clone is one base off. The chain employs TRDV2 and TRDJ2; TRDD3 aligns across 7 bases. The CDR3 has 14 residues. In germline, CDR1 is GEAIGNYY, CDR2 EKD. Trimming at V came to 2 bases and at J to 5 bases, leaving 4 bases not matched to a gene. CDR3 loop: CACDILGYTAQLFF. CDR3 nucleotide sequence: TGTGCCTGTGACATACTGGGGTATACAGCACAACTCTTCTTT.

By sample share, this clone is large. The chain has TRDV2 and TRDJ2; TRDD3 matches at 10 bases. The V gene's germline CDR1 is GEAIGNYY and CDR2 EKD. J gave up 6 bases and V 0 bases, and 0 bases lay outside the gene matches. The CDR3 loop spans 14 amino acids. The CDR3 sequence: CACDTWGIPAQLFF. As DNA, the CDR3 is TGTGCCTGTGACACCTGGGGGATACCAGCACAACTCTTCTTT.

This clone was counted between two and nine times. The V gene is TRDV1, the J gene TRDJ1; 9 nucleotides align to TRDD3. In germline, CDR1 is TSWWSYY, CDR2 QGS. With V trimmed by 2 bases and J by 0 bases, 4 bases remained unmatched. The CDR3 is 16 residues long. The DNA of the CDR3 is TGTGCTCTTGGGGAAAAGGCTGGGGGATACACCGATAAACTCATCTTT. It translates to CALGEKAGGYTDKLIF.